The 2 T cell receptor beta chains listed next were all sequenced from one sample in a study of T cells in Graves' hyperthyroidism and ophthalmopathy. Amplified TCR beta CDR3 regions came from RNA transcripts. With the HTBI primer set, the TCR CDR3 went through a first round of RT-PCR. One entry per CDR3 protein, called by TCRdb with MiXCR from the multiplex PCR reads. This sample has hundreds of thousands of distinct CDR3 sequences, with 16% found just once. Sequences were obtained from blood. The receptor source for this set is a woman aged 18-35 years with Graves' hyperthyroidism.

The V gene is TRBV4-3, the J gene TRBJ1-1; no clear D. The germline V gene has CDR1 LGHNA and CDR2 YSLEER. V lost 0 bases and J 5 bases, leaving 10 bases between the germline ends. The CDR3 runs 14 residues. The chain's CDR3 is CASSQDGVGTEAFF. The CDR3 nucleotides read TGCGCCAGCAGCCAAGACGGAGTTGGAACTGAAGCTTTCTTT.

There are a few counts of this clonotype. The J gene is TRBJ1-1, the V gene TRBV6-6; maybe TRBD1 (5 bases). Trimming left V 2 bases short and J 1 base short, with 8 bases between. Germline CDR1 MNHNY, CDR2 SVGAGI (reference sequence). This CDR3 spans 14 amino acids. Written as DNA, the CDR3 is TGTGCCAGCAGTTACGGGGCGAGGAACACTGAAGCTTTCTTT. Encoded protein: CASSYGARNTEAFF.